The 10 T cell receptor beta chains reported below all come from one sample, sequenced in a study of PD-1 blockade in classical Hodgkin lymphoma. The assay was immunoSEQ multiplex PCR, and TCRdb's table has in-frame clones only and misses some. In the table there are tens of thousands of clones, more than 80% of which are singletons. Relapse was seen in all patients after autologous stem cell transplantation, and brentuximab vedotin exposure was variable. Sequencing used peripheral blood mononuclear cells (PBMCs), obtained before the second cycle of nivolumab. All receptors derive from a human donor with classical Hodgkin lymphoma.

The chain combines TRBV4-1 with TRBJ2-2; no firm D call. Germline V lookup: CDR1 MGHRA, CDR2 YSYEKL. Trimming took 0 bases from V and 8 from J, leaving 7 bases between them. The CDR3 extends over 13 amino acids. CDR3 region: CASSQEVDGELFF. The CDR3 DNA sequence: TGCGCCAGCAGCCAAGAGGTAGATGGGGAGCTGTTTTTT.

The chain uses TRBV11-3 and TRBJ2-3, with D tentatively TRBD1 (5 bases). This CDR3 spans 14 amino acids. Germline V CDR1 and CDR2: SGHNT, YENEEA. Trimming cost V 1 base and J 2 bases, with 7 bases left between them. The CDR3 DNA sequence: TGTGCCAGCAGCTTAGGCAGGGACACAGATACGCAGTATTTT. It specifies CASSLGRDTDTQYF.

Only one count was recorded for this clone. CDR3 bases: TGTGCCAGCAGCCCCCTAAGCGGGGGTACTTGGGAGACCCAGTACTTC. Encoded protein: CASSPLSGGTWETQYF. The V call is TRBV7-6, the J call TRBJ2-5; TRBD2 matches 8 bases. V lost 5 bases and J lost 5; bases outside the gene matches: 13. Germline lookup yields CDR1 SGHVS and CDR2 FNYEAQ. The CDR3 runs to 16 residues.

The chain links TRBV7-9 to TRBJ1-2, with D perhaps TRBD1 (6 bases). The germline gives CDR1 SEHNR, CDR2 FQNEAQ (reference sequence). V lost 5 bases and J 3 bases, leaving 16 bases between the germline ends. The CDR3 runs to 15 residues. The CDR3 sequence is CASSTSLRQDYGYTF. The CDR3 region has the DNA TGTGCCAGCAGCACCTCCCTCAGACAGGACTATGGCTACACCTTC.

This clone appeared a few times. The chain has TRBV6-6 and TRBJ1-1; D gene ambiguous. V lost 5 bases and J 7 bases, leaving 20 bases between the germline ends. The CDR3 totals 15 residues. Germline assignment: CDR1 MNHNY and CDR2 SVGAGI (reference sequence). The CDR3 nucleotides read TGTGCCAGCAGTCGCTCGCCTCAAAGTTATGGTGAAGCTTTCTTT. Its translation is CASSRSPQSYGEAFF.

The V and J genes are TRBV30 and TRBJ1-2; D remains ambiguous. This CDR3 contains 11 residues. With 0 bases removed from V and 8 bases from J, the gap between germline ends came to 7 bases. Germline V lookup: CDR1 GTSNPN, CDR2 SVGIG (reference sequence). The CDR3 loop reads CAWSVGFGYTF. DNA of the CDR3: TGTGCCTGGAGTGTAGGGTTCGGCTACACCTTC.

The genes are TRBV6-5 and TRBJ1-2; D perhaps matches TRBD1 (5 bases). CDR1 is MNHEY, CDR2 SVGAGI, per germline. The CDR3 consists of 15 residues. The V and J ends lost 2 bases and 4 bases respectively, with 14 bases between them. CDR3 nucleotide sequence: TGTGCCAGCAGTTACAGAATTAAGGGGATCTATGGCTACACCTTC. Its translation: CASSYRIKGIYGYTF.

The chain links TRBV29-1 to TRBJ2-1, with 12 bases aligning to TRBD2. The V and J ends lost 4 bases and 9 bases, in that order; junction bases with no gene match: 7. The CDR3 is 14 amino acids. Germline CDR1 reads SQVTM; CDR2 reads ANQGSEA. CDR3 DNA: TGCAGCGTTGGGCCGACTAGCGGGGGAGGTGAGCAGTTCTTC. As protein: CSVGPTSGGGEQFF.

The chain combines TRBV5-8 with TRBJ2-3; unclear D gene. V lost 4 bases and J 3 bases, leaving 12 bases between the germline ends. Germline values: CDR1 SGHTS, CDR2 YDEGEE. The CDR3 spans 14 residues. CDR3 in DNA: TGTGCCAGCAGCGTACTTGTAGGGACAGATACGCAGTATTTT. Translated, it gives CASSVLVGTDTQYF.

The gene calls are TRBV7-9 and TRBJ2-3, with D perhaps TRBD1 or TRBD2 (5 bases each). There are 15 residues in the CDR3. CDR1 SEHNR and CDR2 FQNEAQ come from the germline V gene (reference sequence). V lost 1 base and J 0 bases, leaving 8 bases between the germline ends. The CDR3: CASSLGGVSTDTQYF. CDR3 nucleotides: TGTGCCAGCAGCTTAGGAGGGGTGAGCACAGATACGCAGTATTTT. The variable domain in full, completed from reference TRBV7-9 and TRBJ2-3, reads DTGVSQNPRHKITKRGQNVTFRCDPISEHNRLYWYRQTLGQGPEFLTYFQNEAQLEKSRLLSDRFSAERPKGSFSTLEIQRTEQGDSAMYLCASSLGGVSTDTQYFGPGTRLTVL.